This TCR beta chain is drawn from a study of identical twins' blood T cells. Three pairs of healthy female monozygous twins were the donors. CDR3 size: 16 residues. Germline-derived CDR1 and CDR2 are SGHRS and YFSETQ. Each TCR cDNA library carried sample-specific barcodes on both ends. Using its own MiXCR run on the 5' RACE reads, TCRdb lists one record per CDR3 protein. The profile shows around 380,000 distinct CDR3 sequences, roughly 27% of them singletons. In the case of this clonotype: Its antigen is still unknown. The germline gene is not matched at one end of the junction; a read error may be the cause.

Whole-study findings and limits: Each donor's most abundant TCRbeta clonotypes shared more CDR3 sequences with her twin than unrelated donors. Twins shared about as many clonotypes as their cloneset sizes predicted.

Sequencing was done on a sample of PBMCs. This clonotype was obtained from a woman between 18 and 55 years old in good health. The rearrangement joins TRBV5-1 to TRBJ2-7; D might be TRBD2 (5 bases). The CDR3 nucleotides are TGCGCCAGCAGCTTGGCCGCGGGTAGTCGCACCTACGAGCAATACTTC. It is translated as CASSLAAGSRTYEQYF.